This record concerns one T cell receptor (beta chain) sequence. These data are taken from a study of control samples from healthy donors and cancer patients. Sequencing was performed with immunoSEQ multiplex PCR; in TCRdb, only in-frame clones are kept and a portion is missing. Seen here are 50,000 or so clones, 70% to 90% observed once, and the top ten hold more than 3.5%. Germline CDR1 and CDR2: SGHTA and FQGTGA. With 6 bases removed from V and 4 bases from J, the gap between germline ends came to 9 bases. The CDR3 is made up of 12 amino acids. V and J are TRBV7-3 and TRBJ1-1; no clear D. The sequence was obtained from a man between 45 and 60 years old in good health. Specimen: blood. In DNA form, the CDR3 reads TGTGCCAGCAGGTCCTCAGGCACTGAAGCTTTCTTT. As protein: CASRSSGTEAFF.